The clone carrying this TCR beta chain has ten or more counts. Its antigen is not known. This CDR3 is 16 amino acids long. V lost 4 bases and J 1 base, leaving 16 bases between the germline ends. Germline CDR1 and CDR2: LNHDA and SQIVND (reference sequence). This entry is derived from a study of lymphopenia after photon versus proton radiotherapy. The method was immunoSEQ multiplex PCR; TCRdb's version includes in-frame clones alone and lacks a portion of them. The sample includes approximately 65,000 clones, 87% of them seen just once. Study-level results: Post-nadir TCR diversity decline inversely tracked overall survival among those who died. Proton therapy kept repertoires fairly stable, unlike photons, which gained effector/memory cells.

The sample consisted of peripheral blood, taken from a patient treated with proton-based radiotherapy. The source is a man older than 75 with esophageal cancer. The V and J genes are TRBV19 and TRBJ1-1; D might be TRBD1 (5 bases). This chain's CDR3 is CASSRKRGVGNTEAFF. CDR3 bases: TGTGCCAGTAGTAGAAAAAGGGGAGTGGGGAACACTGAAGCTTTCTTT.